The 27 T cell receptor beta chains reported below all come from one sample, sequenced in a study of T cells in Graves' hyperthyroidism and ophthalmopathy. Amplification yielded TCR beta CDR3 regions, with RNA transcripts as the source. The HTBI primer set was used in a first-round RT-PCR of the TCR CDR3. TCRdb passed the multiplex PCR reads through MiXCR, listing each CDR3 protein once. The table includes 410,000 or so distinct CDR3 sequences, roughly 15% detected once. Sequenced material: blood. The receptors were sampled from a man aged 18-30 years with Graves' ophthalmopathy.

This clonotype was seen at least ten times. The J gene is TRBJ1-2, the V gene TRBV6-2 or TRBV6-3, with D unclear. This CDR3 has 14 amino acids. Trimming took off 2 bases at V and 2 bases at J, with 9 bases between the two ends. Per the germline V gene, CDR1 is MNHEY and CDR2 is SVGEGT. In DNA, the CDR3 is TGTGCCAGCAGTTACCCTTGGAAGAACTATGGCTACACCTTC. This codes for CASSYPWKNYGYTF.

In its sample, this clonotype was seen a few times. This chain links TRBV20-1 with TRBJ2-3; 9 positions match TRBD2. The J segment lost 7 bases and the V segment lost 5 bases, leaving 10 bases of the junction unmatched. Germline V gene sequence: CDR1 DFQATT, CDR2 SNEGSKA (reference sequence). This CDR3 is built from 14 residues. The CDR3 DNA is TGCAGTGCTGGCGGGACTAGCAAGGTATATACGCAGTATTTT. The encoded protein is CSAGGTSKVYTQYF.

This clonotype was counted ten times or more. The genes are TRBV27 and TRBJ1-5, with 9 bases identical to TRBD1. This CDR3 region has 14 residues. J was trimmed by 6 bases and V by 6 bases; bases with no gene match: 6. CDR1 and CDR2 (germline): MNHEY, SMNVEV (reference sequence). CDR3: CASSPGQGGQPQHF. CDR3 DNA sequence: TGTGCCAGCAGCCCGGGACAGGGCGGTCAGCCCCAGCATTTT.

This clonotype came up many times. The V and J genes are TRBV10-1 and TRBJ2-1; D gene unclear. The CDR3 has 15 amino acids. Trimming took off 4 bases at V and 7 bases at J, with 17 bases between the two ends. Looked up from germline, CDR1 is WNHNN and CDR2 is SYGVQD (reference sequence). The CDR3 region is CASSGPSPGPNEQFF. The CDR3 region has the DNA TGCGCCAGCAGTGGACCCTCCCCTGGGCCAAATGAGCAGTTCTTC.

The rearrangement uses TRBV15 and TRBJ1-6, with D unresolved. The germline V gene has CDR1 LNHNV and CDR2 YYDKDF (reference sequence). Trimming cost V 6 bases and J 1 base, with 16 bases left between them. The CDR3 sequence is 17 residues long. CDR3 loop: CATSPVRLGSYNSPLHF. The CDR3 DNA is TGTGCCACCAGTCCGGTGCGGCTGGGGTCCTATAATTCACCCCTCCACTTT.

This clonotype was seen ten or more times. V is TRBV7-9 and J is TRBJ2-1; TRBD2 matches at 11 bases. Germline V lookup: CDR1 SEHNR, CDR2 FQNEAQ (reference sequence). J gave up 3 bases and V 5 bases, and 12 bases lay outside the gene matches. CDR3 length: 18 residues. The CDR3 DNA sequence: TGTGCCAGCAGCCCTACAGCCGGGACTAGCGGAAACTACAATGAGCAGTTCTTC. This sequence encodes CASSPTAGTSGNYNEQFF.

This clonotype has ten or more counts. The chain has TRBV10-3 and TRBJ2-7; 8 bases map to TRBD2. Germline V gene data show CDR1 as ENHRY and CDR2 as SYGVKD. V lost 4 bases to trimming and J lost 2 bases; unmatched junction nucleotides: 4. This CDR3 comprises 14 residues. CDR3 loop: CAISGGRGAYEQYF. In DNA, the CDR3 is TGTGCCATCAGTGGGGGGCGGGGGGCCTACGAGCAGTACTTC.

This chain joins TRBV5-8 and TRBJ1-5; the D is unclear. The length of the CDR3 is 15 residues. From germline, CDR1 is SGHTS and CDR2 YDEGEE. V lost 4 bases and J lost 0, with 11 bases in between. CDR3 sequence (DNA): TGTGCCAGCAGCACCGGCCAGCATAGCAATCAGCCCCAGCATTTT. This sequence encodes CASSTGQHSNQPQHF.

In this sample, this clonotype turned up many times. J is TRBJ2-7 and V is TRBV6-1, with TRBD1 matching over 7 bases. CDR1 and CDR2 (germline): MNHNS, SASEGT. The CDR3 runs to 14 residues. J was trimmed by 0 bases and V by 3 bases; bases with no gene match: 2. The CDR3 nucleotides are TGTGCCAGCAGTGAGGGACAGCACTCCTACGAGCAGTACTTC. Its protein is CASSEGQHSYEQYF.

In its sample, this clonotype was seen many times. V and J are TRBV3-1 and TRBJ2-3, with 9 bases aligning to TRBD2. V was clipped by 4 bases and J by 1 base; unmatched bases: 9. This CDR3 spans 17 amino acids. CDR1 is LGHDT, CDR2 YNNKEL, per germline (reference sequence). The CDR3 sequence is CASSLLAGIGGTDTQYF. The CDR3 DNA sequence: TGTGCCAGCAGCCTTCTAGCGGGAATTGGGGGCACAGATACGCAGTATTTT.

This clonotype was counted only a few times. The rearrangement links TRBV29-1 to TRBJ2-5; weak D call: TRBD1 (5 bases). V dropped 7 bases and J dropped 5 bases, with 17 bases sitting between them. Germline-derived CDR1 and CDR2 are SQVTM and ANQGSEA. This CDR3 is built from 13 residues. The CDR3 DNA follows: TGCAGCGCCAAGAAAGGGGCTACGGAGACCCAGTACTTC. Amino acids: CSAKKGATETQYF.

This clonotype was seen at least ten times. V is TRBV18 and J is TRBJ2-4, with D tentatively TRBD1 (5 bases). Germline assignment: CDR1 KGHSH and CDR2 LQKENI. The V and J ends lost 3 bases and 8 bases respectively, with 11 bases between them. The CDR3 is 13 residues long. As DNA, the CDR3 is TGTGCCAGCTCACCTCGGCTAGGGGACATTCAGTACTTC. Its protein is CASSPRLGDIQYF.

This clonotype has a handful of counts. This chain joins TRBV7-9 and TRBJ2-5; D gene ambiguous. The CDR3 totals 15 residues. The V gene's germline CDR1 is SEHNR and CDR2 FQNEAQ (reference sequence). V lost 2 bases to trimming and J lost 5 bases, with 15 bases between them. The CDR3 DNA follows: TGTGCCAGCAGCTTAATAATAGAAGGGATTGAGACCCAGTACTTC. Its protein is CASSLIIEGIETQYF. The full variable domain, rest sourced from reference TRBV7-9 and TRBJ2-5, is DTGVSQNPRHKITKRGQNVTFRCDPISEHNRLYWYRQTLGQGPEFLTYFQNEAQLEKSRLLSDRFSAERPKGSFSTLEIQRTEQGDSAMYLCASSLIIEGIETQYFGPGTRLLVL.

This clonotype has ten or more counts. This chain connects TRBV27 to TRBJ1-1; the D is unclear. Germline CDR1 and CDR2: MNHEY and SMNVEV (reference sequence). With 6 bases removed from V and 6 bases from J, the gap between germline ends came to 17 bases. The CDR3 consists of 14 residues. Here the CDR3 reads CASSLIWQAAEAFF. CDR3 nucleotide sequence: TGTGCCAGCAGCCTTATCTGGCAGGCGGCTGAAGCTTTCTTT.

This clonotype appeared a few times. The CDR3 nucleotides read TGTGCCAGCAGTTACGGGGGGCTTGCAACAGATACGCAGTATTTT. This codes for CASSYGGLATDTQYF. The V and J genes are TRBV6-5 and TRBJ2-3, with D perhaps being TRBD1 or TRBD2 (6 bases each). Trimming left V 2 bases short and J 3 bases short, with 12 bases between. Germline values: CDR1 MNHEY, CDR2 SVGAGI. The CDR3 contains 15 residues.

This clonotype has ten or more counts. The CDR3 nucleotides are TGCAGTGCTAGAGAATCGACAGGGGGTGGTCAGCCCCAGCATTTT. Its protein product is CSARESTGGGQPQHF. This chain links TRBV20-1 with TRBJ1-5, with 9 bases lining up with TRBD1. V was pared by 0 bases and J by 6 bases, with 6 bases of the junction left unmatched. Germline-derived CDR1 and CDR2 are DFQATT and SNEGSKA (reference sequence). This CDR3 spans 15 amino acids.

This clonotype was picked up a small number of times. The chain employs TRBV20-1 and TRBJ2-5, with 12 nucleotides matching TRBD2. The germline V gene encodes CDR1 DFQATT and CDR2 SNEGSKA (reference sequence). V trimming: 1 base; J trimming: 2 bases; junction bases outside the gene matches: 26. The CDR3 totals 23 residues. This CDR3 is CSARGAPTSGGYTGSPGQETQYF. The CDR3 nucleotides read TGCAGTGCTAGAGGTGCGCCGACTAGCGGGGGCTATACTGGGTCCCCGGGGCAAGAGACCCAGTACTTC.

This clonotype was seen many times. The chain combines TRBV7-9 with TRBJ2-3, with D possibly matching TRBD2 (5 bases). Germline loops: CDR1 SEHNR, CDR2 FQNEAQ (reference sequence). The CDR3 consists of 15 residues. V was cut by 3 bases and J by 6 bases, with 16 bases left in between. CDR3: CASSFLTGPGDTQYF. CDR3 bases: TGTGCCAGCAGCTTTCTGACGGGTCCGGGGGATACGCAGTATTTT.

This clonotype was seen ten or more times. The CDR3: CASNLDRTGPKETQYF. The DNA of the CDR3 is TGTGCCAGCAACCTCGATCGGACAGGACCCAAAGAGACCCAGTACTTC. The chain has TRBV5-4 and TRBJ2-5, with 7 positions matching TRBD1. In germline, CDR1 is SGHNT, CDR2 YYREEE (reference sequence). This CDR3 comprises 16 residues. V shed 6 bases and J 3 bases; nucleotides not matched to a gene: 14.

This clonotype was seen many times. The V call is TRBV7-9, the J call TRBJ2-3, with TRBD2 as a possible D gene (6 bases). Looked up from germline, CDR1 is SEHNR and CDR2 is FQNEAQ (reference sequence). V gave up 2 bases and J gave up 2 bases, with 14 bases separating them. The CDR3 loop spans 16 amino acids. CDR3 residues: CASSLIAAGPTDTQYF. In nucleotides, the CDR3 is TGTGCCAGCAGCTTAATAGCGGCGGGGCCCACAGATACGCAGTATTTT.

The gene calls are TRBV29-1 and TRBJ1-1; 7 bases are a match to TRBD1. The CDR3 contains 14 residues. CDR1 and CDR2 (germline): SQVTM, ANQGSEA. V was clipped by 2 bases and J by 4 bases; unmatched bases: 7. CDR3 in DNA: TGCAGCGTTGAAAAACAGGGGCTCGGCACTGAAGCTTTCTTT. It codes for CSVEKQGLGTEAFF. Supplemented by reference TRBV29-1 and TRBJ1-1, the full variable domain reads SAVISQKPSRDICQRGTSLTIQCQVDSQVTMMFWYRQQPGQSLTLIATANQGSEATYESGFVIDKFPISRPNLTFSTLTVSNMSPEDSSIYLCSVEKQGLGTEAFFGQGTRLTVV.

This clonotype was seen more than once but under ten times. This chain joins TRBV7-7 and TRBJ1-6; a possible D gene is TRBD1 (5 bases). This CDR3 spans 13 amino acids. The germline V gene encodes CDR1 SSHAT and CDR2 FNYEAQ (reference sequence). V lost 5 bases and J lost 10, with 12 bases in between. The chain's CDR3 is CASSLTVRSPLHF. CDR3 nucleotide sequence: TGTGCCAGCAGCCTGACAGTTCGATCACCCCTCCACTTT.

This clonotype was seen ten or more times. The chain carries TRBV7-9 and TRBJ2-1; possible D gene TRBD2, 6 bases. Between the trimmed V and J ends, which lost 10 bases and 8 bases, there was a span of 27 bases. This CDR3 region has 16 residues. Per the germline V gene, CDR1 is SEHNR and CDR2 is FQNEAQ (reference sequence). The CDR3 sequence: CATRGLGGRVKDEQFF. CDR3 nucleotide sequence: TGTGCCACCCGGGGACTTGGGGGAAGAGTTAAGGATGAGCAGTTCTTC.

This clonotype appeared many times. J is TRBJ2-3 and V is TRBV3-1; unclear D gene. Per the germline V gene, CDR1 is LGHDT and CDR2 is YNNKEL (reference sequence). The CDR3 extends over 14 amino acids. Trimming left V 0 bases short and J 2 bases short, with 6 bases between. This CDR3 reads CASSQEWNTDTQYF. DNA for the CDR3: TGTGCCAGCAGCCAAGAATGGAACACAGATACGCAGTATTTT.

The chain couples TRBV6-6 to TRBJ1-2, with D possibly matching TRBD1 (5 bases). The CDR3 loop spans 16 amino acids. The germline V gene has CDR1 MNHNY and CDR2 SVGAGI (reference sequence). Trimming left V 0 bases short and J 6 bases short, with 17 bases between. This chain's CDR3 is CASSYSNEGRANGYTF. The CDR3 bases are TGTGCCAGCAGTTACTCGAATGAGGGCAGGGCGAATGGCTACACCTTC.

This clonotype came up many times. This rearrangement joins TRBV3-1 to TRBJ2-1, with no clear D. Trimming removed 5 bases at V and 0 bases at J, with 14 bases between. Germline-derived CDR1 and CDR2 are LGHDT and YNNKEL (reference sequence). The CDR3 has 16 residues. For the CDR3, the DNA is TGTGCCAGCAGCGACTCCCGGGTTAGCTCCTACAATGAGCAGTTCTTC. It codes for CASSDSRVSSYNEQFF.

The chain combines TRBV27 with TRBJ1-5, with D possibly being TRBD1 (6 bases). The V gene's germline CDR1 is MNHEY and CDR2 SMNVEV (reference sequence). V was clipped by 3 bases and J by 5 bases, with 8 bases between them. This CDR3 contains 13 residues. The CDR3 DNA reads as TGTGCCAGCAGTTTTAACAGGGATCAGCCCCAGCATTTT. This codes for CASSFNRDQPQHF.